This TCR beta chain was recovered during a study of cytomegalovirus exposure and HLA in healthy donors (dated by TCRdb to the late 2010s). Context from the whole study: According to a later analysis, one platform produced both the roughly 130 validation repertoires and the 670 or so repertoires of the first cohort. The study combined high-throughput TCR immunosequencing, statistical association of individual TCRs with disease status, and machine learning to predict cytomegalovirus infection status. Besides the first cohort of around 700 subjects, a separate validation cohort made up of roughly 130 different subjects was used. The aim of the study was to test whether cataloging public T cell receptors could identify signatures of past pathogen exposure.

Libraries were built with the immunoSEQ multiplex PCR assay. The published analysis was carried out like this. A statistical classification framework was built to diagnose cytomegalovirus status from the catalog of TCR beta chain sequences. TCRdb provides this immuneACCESS table in a form limited to in-frame rearrangements. Some clones are lacking; in checked studies, under half of them reflect an unresolved V gene, and why the rest are absent is not known. The V and J calls and the clone size are those of that table, but D and trimming were determined from the DNA. The sample contains around 150,000 clones, 80% to 85% of them found a single time. More than 8.5% of the sample belongs to the ten largest clones. Points on this clone: This clone's antigen is unknown. The input lacks base qualities; no much larger clone sits a single base away.

General study outcomes and caveats: In both the original and validation cohorts, the classifier was reported to diagnose cytomegalovirus status with high specificity and sensitivity. Most TCR sequences were seen in very few donors, while some public TCRs were found in many individuals. The authors suggested that the approach could potentially be generalized to other disease states and immunological phenotypes. In vitro tests confirmed that a few of the cytomegalovirus-associated TCR beta chains recognize cytomegalovirus antigens. All 120 repertoires were used to score co-occurrence in the validation cohort in a later analysis, because that analysis had no HLA typing for the cohort. A later analysis found that TCRs clustered in the first cohort also tended to co-occur in the approximately 120 validation repertoires, with 94% of cluster scores above 0. In the study, roughly 160 TCR beta chains were listed as associated with cytomegalovirus.

Separate from the roughly 630-subject first cohort, the validation cohort of some 130 subjects was the group to which the donors belonged. The CDR3, cysteine through phenylalanine, is 13 amino acids long. Just the 39-base CDR3 DNA is kept, in frame starting at base 1. V is cut by 4 bases and J by 3 bases, and the space between the germline ends is 10 bases. As encoded in the germline V gene, CDR1 is ENHRY while CDR2 is SYGVKD. The chain couples TRBV10-3 to TRBJ2-7, and possibly TRBD1, on 5 matching bases. Input material: PBMCs. This TCR was recovered from a man aged 25 to 45 in good health and CMV-seropositive. CDR3 sequence: CAISAQGDYEQYF. The nucleotide sequence reads as follows: TGTGCCATCAGTGCCCAGGGCGACTACGAGCAGTACTTC.